The clone carrying this TCR beta chain was counted only a few times. Its antigen is currently unknown. Primers included in the PCR were 60 Vbeta and 13 Jbeta primers. Here immunoSEQ multiplex PCR was the method, and the copy in TCRdb shows in-frame clones only, minus some. This sample has 60,000 or so clones, with about 80% found just once. CDR3 size: 13 residues. CDR1 is SNHLY and CDR2 is FYNNEI in the germline V gene. Trimming shortened V by 8 bases and J by 1 base, and 9 bases separated the two germline ends. This entry is derived from a study of cytomegalovirus exposure and HLA in healthy donors. Points from the study as a whole: Sequence variants that were highly shared formed a cluster that was likely a sequencing artifact. The study listed some 160 cytomegalovirus-associated TCR beta chains.

The receptor was isolated from a woman between 40 and 50 years old in good health and CMV-seropositive. This chain links TRBV2 with TRBJ2-1; a weak D match, TRBD2 (5 bases). Input material: PBMCs. This CDR3 is CASGPGSYNEQFF. DNA for the CDR3: TGTGCCAGCGGACCGGGATCCTACAATGAGCAGTTCTTC. The full variable domain, with the rest looked up from reference TRBV2 and TRBJ2-1, is EPEVTQTPSHQVTQMGQEVILRCVPISNHLYFYWYRQILGQKVEFLVSFYNNEISEKSEIFDDQFSVERPDGSNFTLKIRSTKLEDSAMYFCASGPGSYNEQFFGPGTRLTVL.